This record concerns one TCR beta chain sequence. Its antigen remains unidentified. These data originate in a study of blood T cells in healthy people across ages. General study points: The fall in TCR beta diversity per million T cells was roughly linear with age. The long-lived group displayed more naive CD4+ cells, plus higher diversity, than the aged donors did.

Alongside a J-beta primer mix, a sample-barcoded 5' primer served in a second PCR lasting roughly 6 to 11 cycles. No fewer than 3 million CDR3-containing paired-end reads came from each sample. TCRdb re-analysed the 5' RACE reads in MiXCR, keeping a single row per CDR3 protein. Of around 870,000 distinct CDR3 sequences listed, about 30% are singletons. The TCR comes from a woman at least 80 years old in good health. The specimen was blood.

This CDR3 reads CASRLDLAGIDTQYF. The CDR3 nucleotides read TGTGCCAGCAGACTTGACTTAGCGGGTATAGATACGCAGTATTTT. This rearrangement joins TRBV7-2 to TRBJ2-3, with TRBD2 matching over 7 bases. CDR1 SGHTA and CDR2 FQGNSA come from the germline V gene. The CDR3 totals 15 residues. Trimming took 6 bases from V and 5 from J; bases not matched to a gene: 11.